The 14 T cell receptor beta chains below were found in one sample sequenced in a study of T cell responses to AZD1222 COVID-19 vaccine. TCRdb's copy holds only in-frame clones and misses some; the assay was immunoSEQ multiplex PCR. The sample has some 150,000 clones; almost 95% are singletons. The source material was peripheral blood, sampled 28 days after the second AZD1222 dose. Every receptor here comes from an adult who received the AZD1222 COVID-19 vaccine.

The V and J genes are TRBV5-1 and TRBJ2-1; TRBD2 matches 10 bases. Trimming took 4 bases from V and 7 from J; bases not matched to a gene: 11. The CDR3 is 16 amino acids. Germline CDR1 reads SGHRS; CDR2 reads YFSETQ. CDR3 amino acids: CASSLGLADTFNEQFF. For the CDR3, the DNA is TGCGCCAGCAGCCTCGGACTAGCGGACACCTTTAATGAGCAGTTCTTC.

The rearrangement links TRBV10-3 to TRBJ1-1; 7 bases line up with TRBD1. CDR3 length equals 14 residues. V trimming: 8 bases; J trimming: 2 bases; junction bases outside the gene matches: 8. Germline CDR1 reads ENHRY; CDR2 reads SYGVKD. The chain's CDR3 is CAIGGGSPNTEAFF. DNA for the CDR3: TGTGCCATCGGAGGGGGCAGTCCTAACACTGAAGCTTTCTTT.

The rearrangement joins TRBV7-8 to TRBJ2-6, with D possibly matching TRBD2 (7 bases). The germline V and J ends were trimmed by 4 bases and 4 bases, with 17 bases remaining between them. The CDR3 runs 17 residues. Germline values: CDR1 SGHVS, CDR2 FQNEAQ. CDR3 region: CASSSAAGARGANVLTF. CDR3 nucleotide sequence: TGTGCCAGCAGCTCAGCCGCGGGGGCGAGGGGGGCCAACGTCCTGACTTTC.

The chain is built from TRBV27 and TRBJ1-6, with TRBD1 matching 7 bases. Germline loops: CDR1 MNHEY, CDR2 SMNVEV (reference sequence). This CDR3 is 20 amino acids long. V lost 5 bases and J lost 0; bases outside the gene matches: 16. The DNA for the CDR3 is TGTGCCAGCAGTCCGCGGAGACCAGGGGGACCGAGCTCCTATAATTCACCCCTCCACTTT. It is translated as CASSPRRPGGPSSYNSPLHF.

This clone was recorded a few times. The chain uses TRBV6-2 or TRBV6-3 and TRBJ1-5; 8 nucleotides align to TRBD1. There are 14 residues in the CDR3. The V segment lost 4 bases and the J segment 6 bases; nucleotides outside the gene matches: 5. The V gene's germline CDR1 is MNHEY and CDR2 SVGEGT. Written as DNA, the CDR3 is TGTGCCAGCAGTTCAGGACAGGGCGGTCAGCCCCAGCATTTT. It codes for CASSSGQGGQPQHF.

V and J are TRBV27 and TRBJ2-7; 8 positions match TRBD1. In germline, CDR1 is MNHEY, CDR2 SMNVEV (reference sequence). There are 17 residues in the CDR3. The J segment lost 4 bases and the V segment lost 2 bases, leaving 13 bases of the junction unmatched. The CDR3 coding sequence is TGTGCCAGCAGTTTAATCCCCCCAGGGGGCCTTAGGTACGAGCAGTACTTC. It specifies CASSLIPPGGLRYEQYF.

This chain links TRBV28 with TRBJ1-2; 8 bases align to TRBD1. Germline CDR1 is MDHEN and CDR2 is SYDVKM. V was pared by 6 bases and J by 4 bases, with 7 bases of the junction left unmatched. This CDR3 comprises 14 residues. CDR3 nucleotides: TGTGCCAGCAGGGGACAGGAGACAGCCTATGGCTACACCTTC. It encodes CASRGQETAYGYTF.

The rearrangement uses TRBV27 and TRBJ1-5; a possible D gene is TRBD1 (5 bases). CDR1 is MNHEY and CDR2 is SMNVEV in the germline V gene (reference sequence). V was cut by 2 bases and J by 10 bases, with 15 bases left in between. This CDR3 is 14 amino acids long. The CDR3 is CASSLGSGGGPQHF. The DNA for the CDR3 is TGTGCCAGCAGTTTAGGTAGTGGGGGTGGCCCCCAGCATTTT.

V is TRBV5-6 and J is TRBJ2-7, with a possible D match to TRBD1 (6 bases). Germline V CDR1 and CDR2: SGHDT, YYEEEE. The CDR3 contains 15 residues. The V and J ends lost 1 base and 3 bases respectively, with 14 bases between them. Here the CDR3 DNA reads TGTGCCAGCAGCTTGTACTCAGGGGTTTTCTACGAGCAGTACTTC. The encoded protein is CASSLYSGVFYEQYF.

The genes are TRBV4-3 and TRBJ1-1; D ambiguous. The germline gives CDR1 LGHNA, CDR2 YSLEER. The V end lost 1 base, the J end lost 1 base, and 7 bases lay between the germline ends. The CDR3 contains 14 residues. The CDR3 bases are TGCGCCAGCAGCCAAGGTGTGGGGAACACTGAAGCTTTCTTT. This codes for CASSQGVGNTEAFF.

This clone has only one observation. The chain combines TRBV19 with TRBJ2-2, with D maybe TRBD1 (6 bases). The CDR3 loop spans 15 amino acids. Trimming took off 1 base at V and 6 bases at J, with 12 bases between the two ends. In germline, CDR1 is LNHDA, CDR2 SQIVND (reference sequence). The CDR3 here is CASSIGQGSAGELFF. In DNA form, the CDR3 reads TGTGCCAGTAGTATAGGTCAGGGGAGCGCCGGGGAGCTGTTTTTT.

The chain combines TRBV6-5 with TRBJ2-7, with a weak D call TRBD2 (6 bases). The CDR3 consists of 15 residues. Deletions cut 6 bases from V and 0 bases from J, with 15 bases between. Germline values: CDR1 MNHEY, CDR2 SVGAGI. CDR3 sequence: CASSYGQTSSYEQYF. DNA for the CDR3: TGTGCCAGCAGCTATGGGCAGACTAGCTCCTACGAGCAGTACTTC.

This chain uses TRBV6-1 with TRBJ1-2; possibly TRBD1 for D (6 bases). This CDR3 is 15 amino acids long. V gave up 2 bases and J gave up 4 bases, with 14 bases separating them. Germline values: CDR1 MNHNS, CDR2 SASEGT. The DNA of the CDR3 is TGTGCCAGCAGTGAACCGGGGGGCCCCGTCTATGGCTACACCTTC. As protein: CASSEPGGPVYGYTF.

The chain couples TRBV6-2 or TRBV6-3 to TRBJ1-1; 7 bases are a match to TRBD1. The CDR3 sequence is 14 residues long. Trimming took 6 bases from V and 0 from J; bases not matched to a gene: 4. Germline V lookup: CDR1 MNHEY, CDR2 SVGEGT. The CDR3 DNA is TGTGCCAGCAGCCCACAGGGGCTGAACACTGAAGCTTTCTTT. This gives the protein CASSPQGLNTEAFF.